Sequencing of this T cell receptor beta chain was carried out in a study of CXCR3-negative and CXCR3-positive naive CD8 T cells. 5' RACE that incorporated UMI labels was used to prepare the TRB cDNA libraries. Reanalyzing the 5' RACE reads, TCRdb keeps one entry per CDR3 protein, without DNA. The sample table sets out tens of thousands of distinct CDR3 sequences. With respect to this clonotype: No antigen is known for it.

CD45RO-CCR7+CD27+CD95- cells counted as naive CD8+ T cells. The V gene's germline CDR1 is SGHTA and CDR2 FQGNSA. There are 13 residues in the CDR3. Study outcomes and limitations: Naive cells with CXCR3 showed TRB CDR3s that were more hydrophobic than those in CXCR3-negative naive cells. For naive cells, CXCR3-negative and CXCR3-positive subsets had similar TRBV-TRBJ usage; for memory cells, usage differed.

This TCR derives from a human donor in good health. Some clones in this sample may be carry-over from other donors' samples. This chain uses TRBV7-2 with TRBJ1-1; the TCRdb D gene call, TRBD1, has no DNA to confirm it. Sequencing was performed on naive CXCR3- CD8+ T cells from blood. Subset of the sample: CD45RO-CCR7+CD27+CD95- naive CD8+ T cells lacking CXCR3 (TNR3-). CDR3 region: CASIYRANTEAFF.